This TCR beta chain appears in the sequencing data of a study of blood T cell repertoires in COVID-19. V lost 1 base to trimming and J lost 4 bases; unmatched junction nucleotides: 7. The CDR3 covers 17 residues. From germline, CDR1 is SEHNR and CDR2 FQNEAQ (reference sequence). Libraries were prepared by immunoSEQ multiplex PCR; TCRdb keeps only in-frame clonotypes and omits some of them. This sample has 350,000 to 550,000 clones, with over 75% found just once. Sequencing was done on a sample of PBMCs or T cells enriched from blood (not recorded which). This receptor was identified in a man aged 30 to 39 who had recovered from COVID-19. The V call is TRBV7-9, the J call TRBJ2-7; TRBD2 matches 13 bases. CDR3 sequence (DNA): TGTGCCAGCAGCTTAGGTGTACTAGCGGGAGGGATATACGAGCAGTACTTC. Protein: CASSLGVLAGGIYEQYF. Full variable domain (outside the CDR3, taken from reference TRBV7-9 and TRBJ2-7): DTGVSQNPRHKITKRGQNVTFRCDPISEHNRLYWYRQTLGQGPEFLTYFQNEAQLEKSRLLSDRFSAERPKGSFSTLEIQRTEQGDSAMYLCASSLGVLAGGIYEQYFGPGTRLTVT.